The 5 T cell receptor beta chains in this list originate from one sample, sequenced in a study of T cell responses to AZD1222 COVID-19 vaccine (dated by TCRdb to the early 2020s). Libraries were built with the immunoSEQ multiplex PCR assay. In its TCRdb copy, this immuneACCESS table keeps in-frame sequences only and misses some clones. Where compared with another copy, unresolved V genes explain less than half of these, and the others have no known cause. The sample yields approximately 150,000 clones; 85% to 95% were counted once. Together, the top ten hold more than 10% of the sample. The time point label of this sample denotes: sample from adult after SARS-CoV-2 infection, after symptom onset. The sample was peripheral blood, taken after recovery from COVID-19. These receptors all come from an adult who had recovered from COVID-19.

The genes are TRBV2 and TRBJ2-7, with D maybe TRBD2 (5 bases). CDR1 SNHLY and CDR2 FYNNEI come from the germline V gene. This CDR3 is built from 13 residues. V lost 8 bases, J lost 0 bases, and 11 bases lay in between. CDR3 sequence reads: CASGRRVSYEQYF. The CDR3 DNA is TGTGCCAGCGGGCGGCGGGTCTCCTACGAGCAGTACTTC.

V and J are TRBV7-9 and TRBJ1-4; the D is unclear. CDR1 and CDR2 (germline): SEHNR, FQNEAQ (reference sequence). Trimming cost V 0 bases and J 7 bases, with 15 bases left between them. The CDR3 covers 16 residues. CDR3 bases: TGTGCCAGCAGCTTAGCAGAAACCCGATGGCTTGAAAAACTGTTTTTT. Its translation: CASSLAETRWLEKLFF.

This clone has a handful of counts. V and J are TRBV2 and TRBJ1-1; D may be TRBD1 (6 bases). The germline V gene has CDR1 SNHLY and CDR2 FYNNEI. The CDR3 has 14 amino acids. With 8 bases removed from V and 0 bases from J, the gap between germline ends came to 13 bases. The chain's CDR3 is CASRRTVLNTEAFF. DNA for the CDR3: TGTGCCAGCCGGAGGACAGTTTTGAACACTGAAGCTTTCTTT.

The CDR3 loop reads CASSVESWGTEAFF. DNA for the CDR3: TGTGCCAGCAGCGTAGAAAGTTGGGGCACTGAAGCTTTCTTT. The chain uses TRBV9 and TRBJ1-1; D not certain. CDR1 SGDLS and CDR2 YYNGEE come from the germline V gene. The CDR3 runs to 14 residues. The V end was cut by 0 bases, the J end by 4 bases, with 10 bases between.

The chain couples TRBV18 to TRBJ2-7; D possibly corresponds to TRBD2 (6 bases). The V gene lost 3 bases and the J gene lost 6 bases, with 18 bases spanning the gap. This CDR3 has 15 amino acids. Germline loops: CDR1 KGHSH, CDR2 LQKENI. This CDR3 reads CASSPSGDFQVEQYF. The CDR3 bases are TGTGCCAGCTCACCCTCGGGGGACTTCCAAGTCGAGCAGTACTTC.